This TCR beta chain was sequenced for a study of cytomegalovirus exposure and HLA in healthy donors. Trimming took 6 bases from V and 5 from J; bases not matched to a gene: 8. CDR3 length: 14 residues. The V gene's germline CDR1 is SGDLS and CDR2 YYNGEE. Researchers ran the PCR with 60 Vbeta and 13 Jbeta primers. Measured with immunoSEQ multiplex PCR; TCRdb has only the in-frame clones, and not every one. This table holds 90,000 to 140,000 clones, around 80% found once. The V gene is TRBV9, the J gene TRBJ2-3; 8 bases line up with TRBD1. What was sequenced was PBMCs. The source of this sequence is a male donor in good health and CMV-seronegative. The CDR3 DNA reads TGTGCCAGCACCGCCGGGACAGGTAAAGATACGCAGTATTTT. Translating it yields CASTAGTGKDTQYF.